Presented here are 27 T cell receptor beta chains from one specimen sequenced in a study of beta chain features in type 1 diabetes. The sequenced template was cDNA made from the entire isolated RNA. This table comes from immunoSEQ multiplex PCR, and its TCRdb copy is limited to in-frame clones, with some not included. The sample has fewer than 200,000 clones; about 8.1% are singletons. The specimen was central memory CD4+ T cells from blood. Receptor source: a man aged 18 to 35 in good health.

This clone was found a few times. This chain uses TRBV27 with TRBJ2-3; 13 positions match TRBD2. Trimming at V came to 6 bases and at J to 5 bases, leaving 2 bases not matched to a gene. The germline gives CDR1 MNHEY, CDR2 SMNVEV (reference sequence). This CDR3 is built from 14 residues. CDR3 in DNA: TGTGCCAGCAGGCGGACTAGCGGGAGAGATACGCAGTATTTT. Its translation is CASRRTSGRDTQYF.

This clone was seen ten or more times. The V call is TRBV2, the J call TRBJ1-5; maybe TRBD1 (5 bases). This CDR3 comprises 13 residues. Deletions cut 8 bases from V and 3 bases from J, with 11 bases between. Looked up from germline, CDR1 is SNHLY and CDR2 is FYNNEI. The CDR3 sequence is CASVAGHNQPQHF. In nucleotides, the CDR3 is TGTGCCAGCGTCGCAGGACACAATCAGCCCCAGCATTTT.

The chain employs TRBV6-1 and TRBJ1-3; no clear D. Germline V CDR1 and CDR2: MNHNS, SASEGT. The germline V and J ends were trimmed by 7 bases and 4 bases, with 11 bases remaining between them. CDR3 size: 13 residues. CDR3 nucleotides: TGTGCCAGCACGCGGGAGGGAGGAAACACCATATATTTT. As protein: CASTREGGNTIYF.

This clone was counted a few times. V is TRBV5-1 and J is TRBJ2-5; D possibly corresponds to TRBD1 (6 bases). Germline lookup yields CDR1 SGHRS and CDR2 YFSETQ. V was cut by 4 bases and J by 2 bases, with 18 bases left in between. This CDR3 has 16 residues. CDR3 coding DNA: TGCGCCAGCAGCCAAACTACCTCGACAGGACAAGAGACCCAGTACTTC. Amino acid sequence: CASSQTTSTGQETQYF.

The CDR3 DNA reads TGTGCCAGCACCCGACAGGACCCAAGAGACGACCAGTACTTC. It is translated as CASTRQDPRDDQYF. The chain recombines TRBV6-6 with TRBJ2-5; maybe TRBD1 (6 bases). CDR3 length: 14 amino acids. V was cut by 7 bases and J by 10 bases, with 22 bases left in between. Germline V lookup: CDR1 MNHNY, CDR2 SVGAGI (reference sequence).

Only a few counts were recorded for this clone. The gene calls are TRBV9 and TRBJ2-7; 10 positions match TRBD2. The trim removed 0 bases at V and 6 bases at J, leaving 12 bases unmatched. This CDR3 region has 17 residues. The germline V gene encodes CDR1 SGDLS and CDR2 YYNGEE. The CDR3 region is CASSVGVSGRVIREQYF. Here the CDR3 DNA reads TGTGCCAGCAGCGTAGGCGTCAGCGGGAGGGTAATTCGCGAGCAGTACTTC.

This clone was picked up many times. This chain uses TRBV27 with TRBJ2-1; tentatively, D is TRBD1 (6 bases). Germline lookup yields CDR1 MNHEY and CDR2 SMNVEV (reference sequence). The V end lost 6 bases, the J end lost 8 bases, and 20 bases lay between the germline ends. The length of the CDR3 is 15 residues. DNA of the CDR3: TGTGCCAGCAGCCAGGGCGGAAACAGGGTCGATGAGCAGTTCTTC. Its translation is CASSQGGNRVDEQFF.

The rearrangement uses TRBV5-1 and TRBJ2-7, with D possibly being TRBD2 (6 bases). Germline V gives CDR1 SGHRS, CDR2 YFSETQ. V was clipped by 5 bases and J by 3 bases, with 15 bases between them. The CDR3 has 14 amino acids. CDR3 protein: CASRSGTGSYEQYF. In DNA, the CDR3 is TGCGCCAGCAGATCCGGGACTGGAAGCTACGAGCAGTACTTC.

This clone has just a few counts. This chain joins TRBV7-3 and TRBJ2-2; D perhaps matches TRBD2 (5 bases). The CDR3 is 13 residues long. Trimming cost V 7 bases and J 6 bases, with 12 bases left between them. Germline assignment: CDR1 SGHTA and CDR2 FQGTGA. The DNA of the CDR3 is TGTGCCAGCACCCCATCGGGGTCCGGGGAGCTGTTTTTT. Translated: CASTPSGSGELFF. The entire variable domain, with the rest obtained from reference TRBV7-3 and TRBJ2-2, is as follows: GAGVSQTPSNKVTEKGKYVELRCDPISGHTALYWYRQSLGQGPEFLIYFQGTGAADDSGLPNDRFFAVRPEGSVSTLKIQRTERGDSAVYLCASTPSGSGELFFGEGSRLTVL.

The rearrangement uses TRBV5-6 and TRBJ2-3; D possibly corresponds to TRBD2 (6 bases). Trimming removed 0 bases from V and 5 bases from J, with 16 bases in between. CDR1 is SGHDT and CDR2 is YYEEEE in the germline V gene. This CDR3 has 16 amino acids. The CDR3 spells CASSLAGGKRKDTQYF. CDR3 DNA sequence: TGTGCCAGCAGCTTGGCAGGCGGGAAACGAAAAGATACGCAGTATTTT.

CDR3 in DNA: TGTGCCATCAGTGAGGAGACAGAGCTTGGCTACACCTTC. Protein: CAISEETELGYTF. The rearrangement links TRBV10-3 to TRBJ1-2, with D perhaps TRBD1 (5 bases). The CDR3 runs 13 residues. Trimming pared 2 bases from V and 7 bases from J, leaving 11 bases between. Germline CDR1 ENHRY, CDR2 SYGVKD.

This clone has more than one count but fewer than ten. The chain employs TRBV4-3 and TRBJ2-3; TRBD1 agrees at 9 bases. Per the germline V gene, CDR1 is LGHNA and CDR2 is YSLEER. V shed 3 bases and J 2 bases; nucleotides not matched to a gene: 6. The CDR3 contains 16 residues. CDR3 amino acids: CASSQLGQGYTDTQYF. The CDR3 nucleotides read TGCGCCAGCAGCCAGCTAGGACAGGGGTACACAGATACGCAGTATTTT.

In this sample, this clone turned up many times. The J gene is TRBJ1-2, the V gene TRBV4-2, with D perhaps matching TRBD1 (6 bases). Germline CDR1 LGHNA, CDR2 YNFKEQ. This CDR3 contains 15 residues. Between the trimmed V and J ends, which lost 2 bases and 2 bases, there was a span of 12 bases. Here the CDR3 DNA reads TGTGCCAGCAGCCAAAACCCGGGGGGCAACTATGGCTACACCTTC. Translation: CASSQNPGGNYGYTF.

The chain recombines TRBV19 with TRBJ2-7; tentatively, D is TRBD1 (6 bases). CDR1 is LNHDA and CDR2 is SQIVND in the germline V gene (reference sequence). Trimming took 3 bases from V and 3 from J, leaving 12 bases between them. The CDR3 has 14 amino acids. In DNA, the CDR3 is TGTGCCAGTAGTATGGGCAGGGGCTACTACGAGCAGTACTTC. Translating it yields CASSMGRGYYEQYF.

This clone turned up a few times. This chain uses TRBV6-6 with TRBJ1-1; D is possibly TRBD1 (6 bases). CDR1 is MNHNY, CDR2 SVGAGI, per germline (reference sequence). V gave up 5 bases and J gave up 1 base, with 11 bases separating them. The CDR3 spans 14 residues. This CDR3 is CASSHGQTNTEAFF. In DNA form, the CDR3 reads TGTGCCAGCAGTCATGGACAGACGAACACTGAAGCTTTCTTT.

In regard to this clone: The junction shows a germline mismatch at one end, possibly a read error. V is TRBV7-3 and J is TRBJ1-1; tentatively, D is TRBD1 (5 bases). From germline, CDR1 is SGHTA and CDR2 FQGTGA. This CDR3 comprises 15 residues. CDR3 sequence: CASSLGHLSNTGAFF. The CDR3 DNA reads as TGTGCCAGCAGCCTCGGACACCTTTCGAACACTGGAGCTTTCTTT.

V usage is TRBV11-1 and J usage is TRBJ2-6; D is perhaps TRBD2 (5 bases). The V gene's germline CDR1 is SGHAT and CDR2 FQDESV (reference sequence). The CDR3 totals 16 residues. V was cut by 8 bases and J by 0 bases, with 14 bases left in between. CDR3 in DNA: TGTGCCAGCGCGAGTCCGGGAATCTCTGGGGCCAACGTCCTGACTTTC. The encoded protein is CASASPGISGANVLTF.

This clone was seen more than once but under ten times. This sequence joins TRBV29-1 and TRBJ2-4; D is unclear. Per the germline V gene, CDR1 is SQVTM and CDR2 is ANQGSEA. The CDR3 is made up of 14 amino acids. Trimming removed 6 bases from V and 5 bases from J, with 17 bases in between. This CDR3 is CSVVTILDQNIQYF. The CDR3 region has the DNA TGCAGCGTCGTTACTATTTTGGATCAAAACATTCAGTACTTC. The full variable domain, in which reference TRBV29-1 and TRBJ2-4 provide the parts outside the CDR3, is SAVISQKPSRDICQRGTSLTIQCQVDSQVTMMFWYRQQPGQSLTLIATANQGSEATYESGFVIDKFPISRPNLTFSTLTVSNMSPEDSSIYLCSVVTILDQNIQYFGAGTRLSVL.

The chain employs TRBV7-9 and TRBJ2-3; 10 nucleotides align to TRBD2. Trimming at V came to 5 bases and at J to 1 base, leaving 9 bases not matched to a gene. CDR3 length: 17 residues. CDR1 is SEHNR, CDR2 FQNEAQ, per germline (reference sequence). The CDR3 nucleotides are TGTGCCAGCAGCCCGTCCTCCGGGACTAGCGGCACAGATACGCAGTATTTT. Protein: CASSPSSGTSGTDTQYF.

This clone was counted only a few times. The chain is built from TRBV27 and TRBJ2-7; the match to TRBD1 covers 7 bases. CDR3 length: 13 residues. Trimming took 6 bases from V and 2 from J; bases not matched to a gene: 4. Germline values: CDR1 MNHEY, CDR2 SMNVEV (reference sequence). CDR3 protein: CASRGQATYEQYF. The CDR3 DNA is TGTGCCAGCAGAGGACAGGCCACCTACGAGCAGTACTTC.

The chain uses TRBV2 and TRBJ1-4, with 9 bases matching TRBD1. V lost 10 bases and J lost 7; bases outside the gene matches: 7. Looked up from germline, CDR1 is SNHLY and CDR2 is FYNNEI. This CDR3 has 13 residues. For the CDR3, the DNA is TGTGCCACCACAGGGGGCTGGAGTGAAAAACTGTTTTTT. Translation gives CATTGGWSEKLFF. The variable domain in full, completed from reference TRBV2 and TRBJ1-4, reads EPEVTQTPSHQVTQMGQEVILRCVPISNHLYFYWYRQILGQKVEFLVSFYNNEISEKSEIFDDQFSVERPDGSNFTLKIRSTKLEDSAMYFCATTGGWSEKLFFGSGTQLSVL.

V gene TRBV9 combines with J gene TRBJ2-4, with 7 bases matching TRBD1. CDR1 is SGDLS and CDR2 is YYNGEE in the germline V gene. This CDR3 is built from 14 residues. V shed 2 bases and J 8 bases; nucleotides not matched to a gene: 7. Written as DNA, the CDR3 is TGTGCCAGCAGCGTTGGGACAGCAGGGGACATTCAGTACTTC. Translated, it gives CASSVGTAGDIQYF.

This clone has at least ten counts. The chain recombines TRBV7-9 with TRBJ1-2; D gene unclear. The germline V gene encodes CDR1 SEHNR and CDR2 FQNEAQ (reference sequence). V lost 1 base and J lost 5, with 14 bases in between. The CDR3 extends over 15 amino acids. The CDR3 region is CASSLGRGDVYGYTF. The CDR3, as DNA: TGTGCCAGCAGCTTAGGCCGGGGTGACGTTTATGGCTACACCTTC.

V is TRBV11-2 and J is TRBJ1-2, with D tentatively TRBD1 (5 bases). V gave up 5 bases and J gave up 6 bases, with 13 bases separating them. The CDR3 contains 13 residues. Germline assignment: CDR1 SGHAT and CDR2 FQNNGV. CDR3 in DNA: TGTGCCAGCAGCGGGGCCCTCGGCAATGGCTACACCTTC. Protein sequence: CASSGALGNGYTF.

The chain employs TRBV9 and TRBJ2-2, with 11 bases identical to TRBD2. Looked up from germline, CDR1 is SGDLS and CDR2 is YYNGEE. Trimming cost V 4 bases and J 2 bases; bases outside gene matches: 7. The CDR3 is made up of 17 amino acids. CDR3 bases: TGTGCCAGCAGCCTCGTTAGCGGGGGGGAAAACACCGGGGAGCTGTTTTTT. Its translation is CASSLVSGGENTGELFF. The full variable domain, rest sourced from reference TRBV9 and TRBJ2-2, is DSGVTQTPKHLITATGQRVTLRCSPRSGDLSVYWYQQSLDQGLQFLIQYYNGEERAKGNILERFSAQQFPDLHSELNLSSLELGDSALYFCASSLVSGGENTGELFFGEGSRLTVL.

This clone was picked up many times. The chain has TRBV7-9 and TRBJ1-2; D is unresolved. CDR3 length: 14 amino acids. The V gene lost 0 bases and the J gene lost 8 bases, with 13 bases spanning the gap. Germline CDR1 reads SEHNR; CDR2 reads FQNEAQ (reference sequence). CDR3 coding DNA: TGTGCCAGCAGCTTAGCGTCCTCAGGTTCCGGCTACACCTTC. Encoded protein: CASSLASSGSGYTF. The entire variable domain, with the rest obtained from reference TRBV7-9 and TRBJ1-2, is as follows: DTGVSQNPRHKITKRGQNVTFRCDPISEHNRLYWYRQTLGQGPEFLTYFQNEAQLEKSRLLSDRFSAERPKGSFSTLEIQRTEQGDSAMYLCASSLASSGSGYTFGSGTRLTVV.

This clone was detected a few times. The chain uses TRBV4-2 and TRBJ2-1; 7 nucleotides agree with TRBD1. The CDR3 sequence is 13 residues long. The germline gives CDR1 LGHNA, CDR2 YNFKEQ. J gave up 6 bases and V 3 bases, and 2 bases lay outside the gene matches. This CDR3 reads CASSHTGVNEQFF. The DNA for the CDR3 is TGTGCCAGCAGCCACACAGGGGTCAATGAGCAGTTCTTC.